The clone carrying this T cell receptor beta chain was recorded many times. Its specificity is unknown. Source material was 2 million unsorted PBMCs, stored at -80 °C in RNAlater. The data were taken from a study of neurological immune-mediated disorders. Study observations and caveats: The multiple sclerosis repertoire cluster was associated with no clinical or MRI feature. A possible signature appeared as one related-CDR3 cluster, in which phylogenetic grouping placed the repertoires of 18 of 34 multiple sclerosis patients.

5'RACE generated cDNA with 10-nucleotide random UMIs. TCRdb recomputed calls from the 5' RACE reads with MiXCR, one row per CDR3 protein. Of approximately 68,000 distinct CDR3 sequences in the sample, 4.5% to 5.5% were seen once. Per the germline V gene, CDR1 is DFQATT and CDR2 is SNEGSKA (reference sequence). The V segment lost 5 bases and the J segment 5 bases; nucleotides outside the gene matches: 10. The CDR3 extends over 14 amino acids. The specimen sequenced was PBMCs. This TCR derives from a woman between 65 and 79 years old with multiple sclerosis. The chain employs TRBV20-1 and TRBJ2-5, with TRBD2 identical over 8 bases. The CDR3 DNA reads as TGCAGTGCTCAAAGCGGGAGAGATGGGGAGACCCAGTACTTC. Encoded protein: CSAQSGRDGETQYF.